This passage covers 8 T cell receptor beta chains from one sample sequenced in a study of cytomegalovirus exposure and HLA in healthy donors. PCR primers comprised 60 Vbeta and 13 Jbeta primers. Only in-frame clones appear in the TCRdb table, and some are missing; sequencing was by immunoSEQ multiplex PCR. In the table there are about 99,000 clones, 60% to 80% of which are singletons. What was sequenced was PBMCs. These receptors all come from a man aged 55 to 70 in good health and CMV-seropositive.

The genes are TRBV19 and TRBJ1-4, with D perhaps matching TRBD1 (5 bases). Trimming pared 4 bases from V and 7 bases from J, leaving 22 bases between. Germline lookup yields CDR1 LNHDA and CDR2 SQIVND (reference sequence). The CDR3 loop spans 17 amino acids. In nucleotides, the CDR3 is TGTGCCAGTAGTACAACCCTCTCCCGCGGGGGGAGTGAAAAACTGTTTTTT. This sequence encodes CASSTTLSRGGSEKLFF.

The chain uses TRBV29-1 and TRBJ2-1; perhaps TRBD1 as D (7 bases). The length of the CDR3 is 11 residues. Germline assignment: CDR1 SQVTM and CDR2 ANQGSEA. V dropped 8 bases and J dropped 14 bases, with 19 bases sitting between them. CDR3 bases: TGCAGCTATACAGGCGGAGGGGGCGAGTTCTTC. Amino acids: CSYTGGGGEFF.

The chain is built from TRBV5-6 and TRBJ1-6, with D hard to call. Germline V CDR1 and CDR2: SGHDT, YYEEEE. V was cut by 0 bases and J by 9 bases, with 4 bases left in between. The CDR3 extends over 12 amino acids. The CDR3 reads CASSLGGSPLHF. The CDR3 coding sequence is TGTGCCAGCAGCTTGGGAGGTTCACCCCTCCACTTT.

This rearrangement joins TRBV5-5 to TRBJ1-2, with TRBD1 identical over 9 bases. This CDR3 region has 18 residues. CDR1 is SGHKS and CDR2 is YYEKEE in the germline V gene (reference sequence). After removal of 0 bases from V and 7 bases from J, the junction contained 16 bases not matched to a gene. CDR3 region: CASSLVSGTGSAGGGYTF. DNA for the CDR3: TGTGCCAGCAGCTTGGTGTCGGGGACAGGGAGTGCCGGCGGTGGCTACACCTTC.

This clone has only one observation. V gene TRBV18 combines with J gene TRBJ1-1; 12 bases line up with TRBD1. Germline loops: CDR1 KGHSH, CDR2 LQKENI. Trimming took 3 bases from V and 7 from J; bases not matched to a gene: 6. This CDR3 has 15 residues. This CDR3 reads CASSPPGTGGGEAFF. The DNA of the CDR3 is TGTGCCAGCTCACCCCCCGGGACAGGGGGCGGTGAAGCTTTCTTT.

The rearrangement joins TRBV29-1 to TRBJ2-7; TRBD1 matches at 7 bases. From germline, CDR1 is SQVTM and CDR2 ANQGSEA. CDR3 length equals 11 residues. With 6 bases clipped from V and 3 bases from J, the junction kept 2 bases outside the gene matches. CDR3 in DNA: TGCAGCGTGGGGACAGACTACGAGCAGTACTTC. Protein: CSVGTDYEQYF.

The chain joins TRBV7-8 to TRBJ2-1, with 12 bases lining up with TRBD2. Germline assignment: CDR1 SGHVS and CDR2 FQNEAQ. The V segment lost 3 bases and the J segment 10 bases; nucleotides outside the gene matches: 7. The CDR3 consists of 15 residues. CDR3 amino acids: CASSFLAGGRWEQFF. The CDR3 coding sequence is TGTGCCAGCAGCTTCCTAGCGGGGGGGCGGTGGGAGCAGTTCTTC.

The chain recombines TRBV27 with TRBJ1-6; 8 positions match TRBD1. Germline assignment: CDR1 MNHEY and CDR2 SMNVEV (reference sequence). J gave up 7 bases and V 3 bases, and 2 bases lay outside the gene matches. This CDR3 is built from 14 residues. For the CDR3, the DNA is TGTGCCAGCAGTTTTAACAGGGGGAATTCACCCCTCCACTTT. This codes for CASSFNRGNSPLHF.